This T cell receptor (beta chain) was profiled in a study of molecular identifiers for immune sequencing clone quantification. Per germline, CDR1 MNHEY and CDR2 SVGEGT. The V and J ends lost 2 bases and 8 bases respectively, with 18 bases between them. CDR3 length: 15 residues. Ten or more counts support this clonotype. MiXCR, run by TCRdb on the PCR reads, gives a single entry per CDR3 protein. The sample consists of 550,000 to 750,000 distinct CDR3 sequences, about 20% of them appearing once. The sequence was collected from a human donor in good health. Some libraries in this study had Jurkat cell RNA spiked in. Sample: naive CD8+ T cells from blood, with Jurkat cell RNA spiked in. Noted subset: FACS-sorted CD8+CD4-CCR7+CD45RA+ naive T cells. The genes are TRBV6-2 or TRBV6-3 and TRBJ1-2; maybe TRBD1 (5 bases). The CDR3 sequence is CASSYLGLDREGYTF. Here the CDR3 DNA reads TGTGCCAGCAGTTACCTGGGACTCGATCGGGAAGGCTACACCTTC.